The 27 T cell receptor beta chains below were found in one sample sequenced in a study of cytomegalovirus exposure and HLA in healthy donors. The study ran its PCR with 60 Vbeta and 13 Jbeta primers. Generated by immunoSEQ multiplex PCR, the TCRdb table keeps only in-frame clones and is missing some. Among about 210,000 clones listed, 80% to 90% were seen once. The sample taken for sequencing was PBMCs. These receptors originate from a man aged 25 to 40 in good health and CMV-seronegative.

The CDR3: CASSLHATGGGYEQYF. In nucleotides, the CDR3 is TGTGCCAGCAGTTTACACGCGACAGGTGGAGGTTACGAGCAGTACTTC. This sequence joins TRBV27 and TRBJ2-7; weak D call: TRBD1 (6 bases). V was clipped by 2 bases and J by 4 bases, with 18 bases between them. This CDR3 comprises 16 residues. Per germline, CDR1 MNHEY and CDR2 SMNVEV (reference sequence).

The chain carries TRBV5-8 and TRBJ1-5, with 8 bases lining up with TRBD1. Germline CDR1 SGHTS, CDR2 YDEGEE. J was trimmed by 5 bases and V by 3 bases; bases with no gene match: 4. This CDR3 has 14 residues. Here the CDR3 DNA reads TGTGCCAGCAGCTGGGGACAGGCGGATCAGCCCCAGCATTTT. Protein: CASSWGQADQPQHF.

This clone was observed once. The V gene is TRBV7-4, the J gene TRBJ1-2, with 10 bases aligning to TRBD1. Germline loops: CDR1 SGHVT, CDR2 SQSDAQ. CDR3 size: 15 residues. V shed 3 bases, J shed 7 bases, and the junction held 8 bases outside the gene matches. In nucleotides, the CDR3 is TGTGCCAGCAGCTTCCTCCCCGACAGGGGGCTTGGCTACACCTTC. Translated, it gives CASSFLPDRGLGYTF.

J is TRBJ2-3 and V is TRBV7-9; D is unclear. V was shortened by 5 bases and J by 1 base, with 7 bases between the two germline ends. CDR3 length equals 13 residues. The germline V gene has CDR1 SEHNR and CDR2 FQNEAQ (reference sequence). CDR3 in DNA: TGTGCCAGCAGCCGTTCCGGCACAGATACGCAGTATTTT. Residues: CASSRSGTDTQYF.

The rearrangement joins TRBV18 to TRBJ1-1; D remains ambiguous. The CDR3 consists of 12 residues. The germline CDR1 and CDR2 sequences are KGHSH and LQKENI. V lost 6 bases to trimming and J lost 1 base, with 6 bases between them. The chain's CDR3 is CASSPWNTEAFF. CDR3 sequence (DNA): TGTGCCAGCTCCCCGTGGAACACTGAAGCTTTCTTT.

This sequence joins TRBV7-2 and TRBJ2-7; 7 bases agree with TRBD1. The CDR3 consists of 14 residues. V lost 2 bases, J lost 2 bases, and 3 bases stayed unmatched. Germline values: CDR1 SGHTA, CDR2 FQGNSA. The CDR3 protein is CASSLTGQTYEQYF. Here the CDR3 DNA reads TGTGCCAGCAGCTTAACGGGACAGACCTACGAGCAGTACTTC.

The CDR3 protein is CASSFSPSYNEQFF. The CDR3, as DNA: TGTGCCAGCAGTTTTTCCCCCAGCTACAATGAGCAGTTCTTC. The genes are TRBV27 and TRBJ2-1; no definite D call. The CDR3 loop spans 14 amino acids. Looked up from germline, CDR1 is MNHEY and CDR2 is SMNVEV (reference sequence). V lost 3 bases to trimming and J lost 3 bases, with 9 bases between them.

This clone was seen once. This chain links TRBV6-6 with TRBJ1-1; D remains ambiguous. The CDR3 runs to 14 residues. V was pared by 5 bases and J by 0 bases, with 10 bases between. Germline CDR1 MNHNY, CDR2 SVGAGI (reference sequence). The CDR3 protein is CASSPGWMNTEAFF. DNA for the CDR3: TGTGCCAGCAGTCCGGGGTGGATGAACACTGAAGCTTTCTTT.

The chain links TRBV11-2 to TRBJ1-4, with 8 bases matching TRBD1. Germline-derived CDR1 and CDR2 are SGHAT and FQNNGV. This CDR3 is 15 amino acids long. V shed 5 bases, J shed 7 bases, and the junction held 9 bases outside the gene matches. Here the CDR3 reads CASSPGQGIGEKLFF. In DNA form, the CDR3 reads TGTGCCAGCAGCCCCGGACAGGGTATCGGTGAAAAACTGTTTTTT. The full variable domain, rest sourced from reference TRBV11-2 and TRBJ1-4, is EAGVAQSPRYKIIEKRQSVAFWCNPISGHATLYWYQQILGQGPKLLIQFQNNGVVDDSQLPKDRFSAERLKGVDSTLKIQPAKLEDSAVYLCASSPGQGIGEKLFFGSGTQLSVL.

The chain carries TRBV18 and TRBJ1-1; the match to TRBD1 covers 7 bases. Germline V gene lookup returns CDR1 KGHSH and CDR2 LQKENI. This CDR3 has 14 residues. The trim removed 3 bases at V and 4 bases at J, leaving 5 bases unmatched. The CDR3 is CASSPQDRATEAFF. The CDR3 DNA reads as TGTGCCAGCTCACCCCAAGACAGGGCCACTGAAGCTTTCTTT.

This clone was recorded a few times. The chain has TRBV4-1 and TRBJ2-3; tentatively, D is TRBD1 (5 bases). The germline V and J ends were trimmed by 3 bases and 2 bases, with 12 bases remaining between them. CDR3 length: 15 amino acids. The germline gives CDR1 MGHRA, CDR2 YSYEKL. CDR3 bases: TGCGCCAGCAGCCAGGGTGACAGATCCACAGATACGCAGTATTTT. Its protein product is CASSQGDRSTDTQYF.

This clone was seen only once. The genes are TRBV5-6 and TRBJ2-1; 8 nucleotides agree with TRBD2. The CDR3 is made up of 14 amino acids. CDR1 is SGHDT, CDR2 YYEEEE, per germline. Germline trimming cut 4 bases from V and 7 bases from J; bases unmatched to any gene: 7. The CDR3 loop is CASSGSGTRNEQFF. CDR3 sequence (DNA): TGTGCCAGCAGCGGATCCGGGACTAGGAATGAGCAGTTCTTC.

CDR3 loop: CATQVGNNSPLHF. CDR3 sequence (DNA): TGTGCCACTCAGGTCGGGAATAATTCACCCCTCCACTTT. V is TRBV19 and J is TRBJ1-6; D remains unclear. V was clipped by 10 bases and J by 5 bases, with 12 bases between them. Germline CDR1 reads LNHDA; CDR2 reads SQIVND (reference sequence). The length of the CDR3 is 13 residues.

J is TRBJ2-7 and V is TRBV5-8; 8 nucleotides line up with TRBD1. V gave up 0 bases and J gave up 12 bases; unmatched junction bases: 17. Germline CDR1 reads SGHTS; CDR2 reads YDEGEE. There are 16 residues in the CDR3. CDR3 sequence (DNA): TGTGCCAGCAGCTTGGGTAACAGGGGGAGGTTACCTCACTCGTACTTC. This codes for CASSLGNRGRLPHSYF. The whole variable domain, filled in from reference TRBV5-8 and TRBJ2-7, reads EAGVTQSPTHLIKTRGQQATLRCSPISGHTSVYWYQQALGLGLQFLLWYDEGEERNRGNFPPRFSGRQFPNYSSELNVNALELEDSALYLCASSLGNRGRLPHSYFGPGTRLTVT.

The chain recombines TRBV11-3 with TRBJ1-1; D is undetermined. V dropped 5 bases and J dropped 12 bases, with 22 bases sitting between them. Germline V gives CDR1 SGHNT, CDR2 YENEEA. The CDR3 is 14 amino acids. The chain's CDR3 is CASSPRQREWIPFF. CDR3 coding DNA: TGTGCCAGCAGCCCCAGGCAGAGGGAATGGATCCCTTTCTTT.

V usage is TRBV2 and J usage is TRBJ1-5; D may be TRBD1 (5 bases). Germline lookup yields CDR1 SNHLY and CDR2 FYNNEI. This CDR3 comprises 16 residues. V was shortened by 6 bases and J by 3 bases, with 18 bases between the two germline ends. The CDR3 DNA reads TGTGCCAGCAGGGCAATGGGGCGAGCGAACAATCAGCCCCAGCATTTT. It yields the protein CASRAMGRANNQPQHF.

V is TRBV7-2 and J is TRBJ1-2; 8 nucleotides agree with TRBD1. Germline V gene data show CDR1 as SGHTA and CDR2 as FQGNSA. Trimming took 5 bases from V and 8 from J; bases not matched to a gene: 7. CDR3 size: 13 residues. The CDR3, as DNA: TGTGCCAGCAGCGCGGACAGGGTAGGAGGCTACACCTTC. Amino acid sequence: CASSADRVGGYTF.

The J gene is TRBJ2-1, the V gene TRBV7-6; 8 nucleotides agree with TRBD2. The V segment lost 5 bases and the J segment 8 bases; nucleotides outside the gene matches: 14. Germline CDR1 SGHVS, CDR2 FNYEAQ. The length of the CDR3 is 16 residues. CDR3 in amino acids: CASSLGGAGGSDEQFF. The CDR3 nucleotides read TGTGCCAGCAGCCTAGGCGGGGCGGGGGGCTCCGATGAGCAGTTCTTC.

This clone has just a few counts. The chain's CDR3 is CASSYTDRQETQYF. Here the CDR3 DNA reads TGTGCCAGCAGTTACACTGACAGACAAGAGACCCAGTACTTC. The rearrangement joins TRBV6-6 to TRBJ2-5, with D maybe TRBD1 (5 bases). V lost 2 bases, J lost 2 bases, and 9 bases lay in between. The CDR3 runs 14 residues. Germline-derived CDR1 and CDR2 are MNHNY and SVGAGI (reference sequence).

The chain employs TRBV10-2 and TRBJ1-2, with 9 bases matching TRBD1. Trimming cost V 3 bases and J 4 bases; bases outside gene matches: 3. Germline CDR1 and CDR2: WSHSY and SAAADI. The CDR3 contains 14 residues. CDR3 protein: CASSDTGGGYGYTF. CDR3 sequence (DNA): TGCGCCAGCAGTGATACAGGGGGCGGCTATGGCTACACCTTC.

The genes are TRBV28 and TRBJ1-2; unclear D gene. The V and J ends lost 6 bases and 1 base respectively, with 3 bases between them. Germline V gives CDR1 MDHEN, CDR2 SYDVKM. The length of the CDR3 is 11 residues. The CDR3 protein is CASRLNYGYTF. CDR3 nucleotide sequence: TGTGCCAGCAGACTTAACTATGGCTACACCTTC.

This clone has a handful of counts. The chain is built from TRBV7-9 and TRBJ1-2; D unclear. This CDR3 is 12 amino acids long. Germline V gene lookup returns CDR1 SEHNR and CDR2 FQNEAQ (reference sequence). Trimming pared 0 bases from V and 13 bases from J, leaving 12 bases between. This CDR3 is CASSLARPDITF. The CDR3 coding sequence is TGTGCCAGCAGCTTAGCCAGGCCTGATATCACCTTC.

The chain couples TRBV28 to TRBJ1-6; the match to TRBD1 covers 9 bases. J gave up 4 bases and V 6 bases, and 7 bases lay outside the gene matches. Germline CDR1 reads MDHEN; CDR2 reads SYDVKM. This CDR3 has 16 residues. This CDR3 reads CASSSPGTGYNSPLHF. The CDR3 DNA reads as TGTGCCAGCAGCTCCCCCGGGACAGGGTATAATTCACCCCTCCACTTT.

J is TRBJ1-5 and V is TRBV6-1; D is ambiguous. Per the germline V gene, CDR1 is MNHNS and CDR2 is SASEGT. This CDR3 has 15 residues. Trimming removed 4 bases from V and 4 bases from J, with 14 bases in between. The CDR3 bases are TGTGCCAGCAGTGTAGAGACAATGCCTAATCAGCCCCAGCATTTT. It specifies CASSVETMPNQPQHF.

This clone was seen only once. This rearrangement joins TRBV9 to TRBJ1-1, with D possibly TRBD1 on 5 matching bases. The CDR3 sequence is 14 residues long. V was cut by 4 bases and J by 7 bases, with 17 bases left in between. Germline assignment: CDR1 SGDLS and CDR2 YYNGEE. CDR3 in DNA: TGTGCCAGCAGCTCCGGGGGGATCGGATGTGAAGCTTTCTTT. Encoded protein: CASSSGGIGCEAFF.

This rearrangement joins TRBV11-3 to TRBJ2-3; 8 nucleotides line up with TRBD2. This CDR3 comprises 16 residues. With 1 base clipped from V and 4 bases from J, the junction kept 7 bases outside the gene matches. Germline V gives CDR1 SGHNT, CDR2 YENEEA. The CDR3 DNA is TGTGCCAGCAGCTTAGGGACTAGCCGGTGGTCAGATACGCAGTATTTT. Its protein product is CASSLGTSRWSDTQYF.

This chain joins TRBV28 and TRBJ1-6; D is unresolved. The V and J ends lost 5 bases and 4 bases respectively, with 21 bases between them. The CDR3 covers 18 residues. The germline V gene has CDR1 MDHEN and CDR2 SYDVKM. DNA for the CDR3: TGTGCCAGCAGTCGGGAAACAGTTTCGATACCTTATAATTCACCCCTCCACTTT. It encodes CASSRETVSIPYNSPLHF. Combining the CDR3 with reference TRBV28 and TRBJ1-6 gives the whole variable domain DVKVTQSSRYLVKRTGEKVFLECVQDMDHENMFWYRQDPGLGLRLIYFSYDVKMKEKGDIPEGYSVSREKKERFSLILESASTNQTSMYLCASSRETVSIPYNSPLHFGNGTRLTVT.